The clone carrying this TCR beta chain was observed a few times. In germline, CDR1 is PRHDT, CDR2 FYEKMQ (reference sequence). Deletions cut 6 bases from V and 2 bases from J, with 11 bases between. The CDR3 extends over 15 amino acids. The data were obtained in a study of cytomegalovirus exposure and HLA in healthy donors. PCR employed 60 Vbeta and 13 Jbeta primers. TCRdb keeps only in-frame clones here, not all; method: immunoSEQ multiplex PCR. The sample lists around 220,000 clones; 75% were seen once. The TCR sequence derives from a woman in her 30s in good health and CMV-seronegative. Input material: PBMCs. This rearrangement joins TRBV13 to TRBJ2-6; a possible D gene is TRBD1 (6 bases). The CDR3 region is CASSLRDTGANVLTF. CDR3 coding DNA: TGTGCCAGCAGTCTCCGGGACACTGGGGCCAACGTCCTGACTTTC.